The clone carrying this T cell receptor beta chain was counted only a few times. Its antigen is not known. CDR1 and CDR2 from the germline V gene are MNHNS and SASEGT. V shed 0 bases and J shed 4 bases, with 9 bases lying between them. The CDR3 extends over 15 amino acids. This specimen comes from a study of beta chain features in type 1 diabetes. The investigators reverse transcribed all of the isolated RNA, so they sequenced expressed TCRB transcripts. Repertoires were generated with immunoSEQ multiplex PCR, while TCRdb's copy carries only in-frame clones and drops some. The table lists 600,000 to 750,000 clones, around 12% of them singletons. General study results and limits: Type 1 diabetes patients had moderately but significantly shorter TCRB CDR3s in all four CD4+ subsets.

The chain is built from TRBV6-1 and TRBJ1-4, with unresolved D. The receptor was isolated from a man aged 25 to 45 with type 1 diabetes. Sequenced: naive CD4+ T cells from blood. CDR3 DNA: TGTGCCAGCAGTGAAGCCCGGGTTGTTAATGAAAAACTGTTTTTT. Amino acids: CASSEARVVNEKLFF.